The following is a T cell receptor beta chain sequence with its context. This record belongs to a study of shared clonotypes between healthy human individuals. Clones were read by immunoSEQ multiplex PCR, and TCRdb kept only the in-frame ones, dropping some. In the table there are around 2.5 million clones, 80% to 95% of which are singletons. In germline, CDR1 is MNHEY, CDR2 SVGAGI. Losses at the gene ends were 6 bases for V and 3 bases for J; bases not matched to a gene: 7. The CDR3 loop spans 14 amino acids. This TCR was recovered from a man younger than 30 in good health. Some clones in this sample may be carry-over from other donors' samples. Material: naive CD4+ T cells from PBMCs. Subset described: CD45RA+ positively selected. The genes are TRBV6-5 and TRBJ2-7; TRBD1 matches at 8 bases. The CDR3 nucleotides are TGTGCCAGCAGCCAAGGACAGGGTAGCTACGAGCAGTACTTC. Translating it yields CASSQGQGSYEQYF.